The T cell receptor beta chain described here comes from a study of CD8 T cells in Susac syndrome. Findings of the study overall: Susac-specific public clones numbered about 15 in total CD8+ repertoires (and 5 or 6 in CD8+ TEMRA repertoires). Among people with Susac, CD8+ clonal expansion was greatest in TEMRA cells and active patients.

Germline V CDR1 and CDR2: SNHLY, FYNNEI. CDR3 size: 15 residues. Deletions cut 3 bases from V and 5 bases from J, with 13 bases between. About this clonotype: No antigen is known for it.

Reverse transcription of roughly 0.5 to 1 ug RNA was carried out with random hexamers. An immunoSEQ multiplex PCR generated amplified TCR beta CDR3 products spanning 54 Vbeta and 13 Jbeta. TCRdb ran MiXCR on the immunoSEQ multiplex PCR reads and lists one entry per CDR3 protein. The table has some 100,000 distinct CDR3 sequences, 95% seen once. The origin of this receptor is a human donor with Susac syndrome. Sequencing input: CD8+ T cells from PBMCs. The gene calls are TRBV2 and TRBJ2-2; D is perhaps TRBD1 or TRBD2 (5 bases each). CDR3 bases: TGTGCCAGCAGTGAGGCCACAGGAGGTACCGGGGAGCTGTTTTTT. Translating gives CASSEATGGTGELFF. The entire variable domain, with the rest obtained from reference TRBV2 and TRBJ2-2, is as follows: EPEVTQTPSHQVTQMGQEVILRCVPISNHLYFYWYRQILGQKVEFLVSFYNNEISEKSEIFDDQFSVERPDGSNFTLKIRSTKLEDSAMYFCASSEATGGTGELFFGEGSRLTVL.